One sample yielded the 4 T cell receptor beta chains listed below, sequenced in a study of blood T cell repertoires in COVID-19. Generated by immunoSEQ multiplex PCR, the TCRdb table keeps only in-frame clones and is missing some. This table has 400,000 to 500,000 clones, 80% to 90% appearing once. Sequencing was performed on peripheral blood. The receptor source for this set is a woman younger than 45 with active or convalescent COVID-19.

The chain links TRBV6-5 to TRBJ2-3, with D possibly being TRBD1 (5 bases). With 6 bases removed from V and 0 bases from J, the gap between germline ends came to 13 bases. This CDR3 spans 15 amino acids. In germline, CDR1 is MNHEY, CDR2 SVGAGI. DNA for the CDR3: TGTGCCAGCAGGGGGTGGCAGGGTAGCACAGATACGCAGTATTTT. The encoded protein is CASRGWQGSTDTQYF.

As concerns this clone: The same CDR3 is also encoded by other DNA sequences in this sample. This chain connects TRBV12-3 or TRBV12-4 to TRBJ1-1; D call uncertain. The CDR3 is made up of 13 amino acids. V lost 2 bases and J 1 base, leaving 5 bases between the germline ends. This CDR3 is CASSLTGNTEAFF. The CDR3 DNA reads TGTGCCAGCAGTTTAACGGGGAACACTGAAGCTTTCTTT.

The chain couples TRBV6-5 to TRBJ2-1, with 7 bases identical to TRBD1. CDR1 and CDR2 (germline): MNHEY, SVGAGI. Germline trimming cut 7 bases from V and 7 bases from J; bases unmatched to any gene: 13. The CDR3 loop spans 15 amino acids. DNA of the CDR3: TGTGCCAGCACCCCCCGGGCCCCCAGGGGGAATGAGCAGTTCTTC. It yields the protein CASTPRAPRGNEQFF.

This chain connects TRBV5-1 to TRBJ2-7, with TRBD2 identical over 7 bases. Germline V gene data show CDR1 as SGHRS and CDR2 as YFSETQ. The CDR3 loop spans 14 amino acids. Trimming at V came to 1 base and at J to 4 bases, leaving 5 bases not matched to a gene. CDR3: CASSLSPAGYEQYF. The CDR3 bases are TGCGCCAGCAGCTTGAGTCCAGCGGGGTACGAGCAGTACTTC.